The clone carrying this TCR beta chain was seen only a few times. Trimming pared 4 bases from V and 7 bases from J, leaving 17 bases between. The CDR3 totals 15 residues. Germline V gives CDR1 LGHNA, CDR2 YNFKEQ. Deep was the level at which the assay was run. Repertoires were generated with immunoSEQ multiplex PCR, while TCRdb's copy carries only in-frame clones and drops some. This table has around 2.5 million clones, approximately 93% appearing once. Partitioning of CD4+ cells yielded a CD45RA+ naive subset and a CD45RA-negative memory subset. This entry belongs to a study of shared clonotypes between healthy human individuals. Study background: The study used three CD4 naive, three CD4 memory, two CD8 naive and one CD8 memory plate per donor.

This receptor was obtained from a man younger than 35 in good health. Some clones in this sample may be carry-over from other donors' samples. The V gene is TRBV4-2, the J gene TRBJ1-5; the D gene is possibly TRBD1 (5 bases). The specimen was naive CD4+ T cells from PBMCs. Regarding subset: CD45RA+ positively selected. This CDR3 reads CASSREGTVGQPQHF. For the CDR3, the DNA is TGTGCCAGCAGCCGAGAGGGGACGGTTGGACAGCCCCAGCATTTT.